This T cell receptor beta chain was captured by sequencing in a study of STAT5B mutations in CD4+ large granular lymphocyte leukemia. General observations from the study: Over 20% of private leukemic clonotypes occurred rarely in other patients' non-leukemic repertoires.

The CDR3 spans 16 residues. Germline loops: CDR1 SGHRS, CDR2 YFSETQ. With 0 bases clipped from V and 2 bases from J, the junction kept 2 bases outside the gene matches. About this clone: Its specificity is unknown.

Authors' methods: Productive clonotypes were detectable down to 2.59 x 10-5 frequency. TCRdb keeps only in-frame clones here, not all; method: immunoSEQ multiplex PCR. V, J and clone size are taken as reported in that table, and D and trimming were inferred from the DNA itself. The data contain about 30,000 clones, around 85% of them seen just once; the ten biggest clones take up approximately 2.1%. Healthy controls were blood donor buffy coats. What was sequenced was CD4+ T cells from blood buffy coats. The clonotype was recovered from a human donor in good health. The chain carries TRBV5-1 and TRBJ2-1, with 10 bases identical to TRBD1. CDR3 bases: TGCGCCAGCAGCTTGGAGGGACAGGGGACCTACAATGAGCAGTTCTTC. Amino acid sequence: CASSLEGQGTYNEQFF.